The 14 T cell receptor beta chains in this list originate from one sample, sequenced in a study of T cell responses to AZD1222 COVID-19 vaccine. Produced via immunoSEQ multiplex PCR; TCRdb's table is partial and in-frame only. This table holds 90,000 to 120,000 clones, more than 70% found once. The sample was peripheral blood, taken on day 0 of AZD1222 vaccination. Receptors originate from an adult in good health.

This clone was found a few times. The rearrangement joins TRBV5-4 to TRBJ1-6, with D possibly being TRBD1 (5 bases). CDR3 size: 14 residues. Trimming pared 3 bases from V and 7 bases from J, leaving 11 bases between. CDR1 and CDR2 (germline): SGHNT, YYREEE (reference sequence). CDR3 region: CASSSPPGNSPLHF. Here the CDR3 DNA reads TGTGCCAGCAGCTCCCCCCCAGGGAATTCACCCCTCCACTTT.

The chain is built from TRBV5-8 and TRBJ2-3; 13 nucleotides line up with TRBD2. Germline V gene sequence: CDR1 SGHTS, CDR2 YDEGEE. J gave up 2 bases and V 4 bases, and 7 bases lay outside the gene matches. This CDR3 region has 17 residues. CDR3 sequence (DNA): TGTGCCAGCAGCATCGCGACTAGCGGGGGGTTCACAGATACGCAGTATTTT. This encodes CASSIATSGGFTDTQYF.

The rearrangement uses TRBV28 and TRBJ2-7; 9 nucleotides line up with TRBD1. The trim removed 10 bases at V and 2 bases at J, leaving 12 bases unmatched. Germline CDR1 and CDR2: MDHEN and SYDVKM. CDR3 length: 15 amino acids. The CDR3 bases are TGTGCCACCTTGCCCCCGGGACAGGGCGCCTACGAGCAGTACTTC. It is translated as CATLPPGQGAYEQYF.

This chain links TRBV2 with TRBJ1-5, with D possibly matching TRBD1 (6 bases). Trimming shortened V by 3 bases and J by 6 bases, and 15 bases separated the two germline ends. From germline, CDR1 is SNHLY and CDR2 FYNNEI. This CDR3 has 15 amino acids. This CDR3 reads CASSDGVPGAQPQHF. The DNA of the CDR3 is TGTGCCAGCAGTGATGGGGTCCCAGGGGCTCAGCCCCAGCATTTT.

The rearrangement links TRBV28 to TRBJ1-1; tentative D call: TRBD1 (5 bases). V was cut by 8 bases and J by 4 bases, with 14 bases left in between. Germline CDR1 reads MDHEN; CDR2 reads SYDVKM. The CDR3 is 13 amino acids. DNA of the CDR3: TGTGCCAGCGGGACCTATGGTAGCACTGAAGCTTTCTTT. Translating gives CASGTYGSTEAFF. The full variable domain, in which reference TRBV28 and TRBJ1-1 provide the parts outside the CDR3, is DVKVTQSSRYLVKRTGEKVFLECVQDMDHENMFWYRQDPGLGLRLIYFSYDVKMKEKGDIPEGYSVSREKKERFSLILESASTNQTSMYLCASGTYGSTEAFFGQGTRLTVV.

V and J are TRBV14 and TRBJ2-7; TRBD1 might be the D (6 bases). Trimming cost V 0 bases and J 2 bases, with 17 bases left between them. There are 17 residues in the CDR3. CDR1 and CDR2 (germline): SGHDN, FVKESK. CDR3 protein: CASSQDLLRTDPYEQYF. The CDR3 bases are TGTGCCAGCAGCCAAGATCTTCTCCGGACAGACCCCTACGAGCAGTACTTC.

This clone has a single count. The DNA of the CDR3 is TGTGCCATCAGTGATGGACTAGCCACCTACAATGAGCAGTTCTTC. This encodes CAISDGLATYNEQFF. V gene TRBV10-3 combines with J gene TRBJ2-1; 8 nucleotides agree with TRBD2. Germline V gene data show CDR1 as ENHRY and CDR2 as SYGVKD. The CDR3 is made up of 15 amino acids. Germline trimming cut 3 bases from V and 2 bases from J; bases unmatched to any gene: 3.

The chain carries TRBV6-1 and TRBJ1-2, with D unclear. The CDR3 consists of 15 residues. The V gene lost 2 bases and the J gene lost 8 bases, with 18 bases spanning the gap. CDR1 and CDR2 (germline): MNHNS, SASEGT. The CDR3 loop reads CASSETWGRASGYTF. In DNA form, the CDR3 reads TGTGCCAGCAGTGAAACGTGGGGTCGCGCGTCCGGCTACACCTTC.

The chain links TRBV16 to TRBJ1-5; D is undetermined. Per germline, CDR1 KGHSY and CDR2 FQNENV. CDR3 length equals 14 residues. The germline V and J ends were trimmed by 0 bases and 4 bases, with 7 bases remaining between them. The CDR3 is CASSQSDVNQPQHF. The CDR3 DNA reads TGTGCCAGCAGCCAATCGGACGTAAATCAGCCCCAGCATTTT.

The gene calls are TRBV9 and TRBJ1-2; D gene unclear. Germline V CDR1 and CDR2: SGDLS, YYNGEE. The CDR3 is made up of 13 amino acids. V shed 2 bases and J shed 8 bases, with 13 bases lying between them. CDR3 amino acids: CASSVYPPGGYTF. DNA for the CDR3: TGTGCCAGCAGCGTGTATCCTCCTGGCGGCTACACCTTC. Supplemented by reference TRBV9 and TRBJ1-2, the full variable domain reads DSGVTQTPKHLITATGQRVTLRCSPRSGDLSVYWYQQSLDQGLQFLIQYYNGEERAKGNILERFSAQQFPDLHSELNLSSLELGDSALYFCASSVYPPGGYTFGSGTRLTVV.

V is TRBV19 and J is TRBJ2-4; D gene ambiguous. CDR3 length equals 18 residues. CDR1 and CDR2 (germline): LNHDA, SQIVND (reference sequence). V gave up 3 bases and J gave up 0 bases, with 18 bases separating them. The CDR3 DNA follows: TGTGCCAGTAGTATCCTAACCGACCCGACTCGAGCCAAAAACATTCAGTACTTC. Its translation: CASSILTDPTRAKNIQYF.

V and J are TRBV19 and TRBJ1-6; tentative D call: TRBD1 (5 bases). CDR3 length equals 15 residues. The germline gives CDR1 LNHDA, CDR2 SQIVND (reference sequence). V lost 6 bases to trimming and J lost 9 bases, with 18 bases between them. The CDR3, as DNA: TGTGCCAGTAGGTCAGGGTCTGCATCGGGTTCACCCCTCCACTTT. Residues: CASRSGSASGSPLHF.

This chain connects TRBV11-2 to TRBJ2-1; 11 bases align to TRBD2. CDR1 and CDR2 from the germline V gene are SGHAT and FQNNGV. The CDR3 has 15 residues. V lost 10 bases to trimming and J lost 4 bases; unmatched junction nucleotides: 9. Here the CDR3 DNA reads TGTGCCACCGTCCCGGGACTAGCGGCTTACAATGAGCAGTTCTTC. Protein product: CATVPGLAAYNEQFF.

The rearrangement links TRBV10-3 to TRBJ1-1; D remains unclear. CDR1 is ENHRY and CDR2 is SYGVKD in the germline V gene. The CDR3 contains 12 residues. Trimming shortened V by 8 bases and J by 1 base, and 8 bases separated the two germline ends. The CDR3 coding sequence is TGTGCCATCCACGCGGGGAACACTGAAGCTTTCTTT. This codes for CAIHAGNTEAFF.